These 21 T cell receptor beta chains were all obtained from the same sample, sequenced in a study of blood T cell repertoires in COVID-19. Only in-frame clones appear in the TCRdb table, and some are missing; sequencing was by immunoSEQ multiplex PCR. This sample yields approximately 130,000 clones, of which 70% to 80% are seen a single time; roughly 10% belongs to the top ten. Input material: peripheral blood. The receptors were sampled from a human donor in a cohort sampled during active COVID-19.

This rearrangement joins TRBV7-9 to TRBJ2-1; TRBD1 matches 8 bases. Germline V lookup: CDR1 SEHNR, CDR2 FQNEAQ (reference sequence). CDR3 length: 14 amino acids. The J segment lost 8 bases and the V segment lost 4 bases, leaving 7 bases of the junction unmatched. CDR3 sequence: CASSSDRVLDEQFF. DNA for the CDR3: TGTGCCAGCAGCTCGGACAGGGTTCTTGATGAGCAGTTCTTC.

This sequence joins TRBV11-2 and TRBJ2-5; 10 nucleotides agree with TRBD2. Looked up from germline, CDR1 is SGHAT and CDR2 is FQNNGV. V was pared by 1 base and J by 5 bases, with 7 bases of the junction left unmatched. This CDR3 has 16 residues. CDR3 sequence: CASSLVGTSVGETQYF. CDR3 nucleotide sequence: TGTGCCAGCAGCTTAGTGGGGACTAGCGTGGGGGAGACCCAGTACTTC.

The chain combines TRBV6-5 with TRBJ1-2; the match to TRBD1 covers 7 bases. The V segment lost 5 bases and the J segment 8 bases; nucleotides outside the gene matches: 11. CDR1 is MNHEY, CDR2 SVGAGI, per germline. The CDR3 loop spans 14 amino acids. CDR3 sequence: CASSTRQGIRGYTF. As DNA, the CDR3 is TGTGCCAGCAGTACCCGACAGGGAATAAGGGGCTACACCTTC.

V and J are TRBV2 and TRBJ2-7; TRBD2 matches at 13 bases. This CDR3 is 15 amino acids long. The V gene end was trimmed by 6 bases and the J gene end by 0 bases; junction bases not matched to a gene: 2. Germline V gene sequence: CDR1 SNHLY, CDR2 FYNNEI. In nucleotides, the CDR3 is TGTGCCAGCAGGGGACTAGCGGGAAACTCCTACGAGCAGTACTTC. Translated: CASRGLAGNSYEQYF.

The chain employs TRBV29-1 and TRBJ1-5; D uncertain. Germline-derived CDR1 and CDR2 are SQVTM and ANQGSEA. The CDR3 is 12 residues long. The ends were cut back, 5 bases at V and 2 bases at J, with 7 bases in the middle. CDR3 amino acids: CSVQAGNQPQHF. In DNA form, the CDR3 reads TGCAGCGTTCAGGCTGGCAATCAGCCCCAGCATTTT.

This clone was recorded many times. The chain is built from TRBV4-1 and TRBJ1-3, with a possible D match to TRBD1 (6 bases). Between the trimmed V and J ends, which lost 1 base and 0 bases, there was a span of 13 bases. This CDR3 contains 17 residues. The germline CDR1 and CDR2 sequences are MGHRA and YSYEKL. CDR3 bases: TGCGCCAGCAGCCAAGCTCAAAGGGGGAGCTCTGGAAACACCATATATTTT. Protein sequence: CASSQAQRGSSGNTIYF.

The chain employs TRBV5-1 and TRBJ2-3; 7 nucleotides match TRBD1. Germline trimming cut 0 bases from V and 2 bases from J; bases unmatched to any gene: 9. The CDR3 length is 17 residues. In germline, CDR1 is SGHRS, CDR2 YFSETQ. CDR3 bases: TGCGCCAGCAGCTTGGTAACCCGACAGGGTCCCACAGATACGCAGTATTTT. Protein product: CASSLVTRQGPTDTQYF.

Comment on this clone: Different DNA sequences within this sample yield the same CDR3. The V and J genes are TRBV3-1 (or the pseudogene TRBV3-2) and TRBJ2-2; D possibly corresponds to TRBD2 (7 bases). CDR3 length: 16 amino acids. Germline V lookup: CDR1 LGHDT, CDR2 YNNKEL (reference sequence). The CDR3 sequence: CPRSHGGGGRTGELFF. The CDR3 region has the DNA TGTCCCCGCAGCCACGGGGGCGGGGGACGTACCGGGGAGCTGTTTTTT.

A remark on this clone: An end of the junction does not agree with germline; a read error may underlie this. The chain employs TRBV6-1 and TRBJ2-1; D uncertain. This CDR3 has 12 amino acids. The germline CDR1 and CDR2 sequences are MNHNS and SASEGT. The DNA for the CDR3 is TGTGCCAGCAGTGAAGGATACAGTGAGCAGTTCTTC. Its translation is CASSEGYSEQFF.

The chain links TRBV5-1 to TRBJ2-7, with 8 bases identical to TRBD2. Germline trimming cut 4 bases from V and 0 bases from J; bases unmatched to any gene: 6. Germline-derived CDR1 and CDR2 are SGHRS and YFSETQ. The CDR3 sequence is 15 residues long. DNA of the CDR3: TGCGCCAGCAGCGTGATAGCGGGGCGCTCCTACGAGCAGTACTTC. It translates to CASSVIAGRSYEQYF.

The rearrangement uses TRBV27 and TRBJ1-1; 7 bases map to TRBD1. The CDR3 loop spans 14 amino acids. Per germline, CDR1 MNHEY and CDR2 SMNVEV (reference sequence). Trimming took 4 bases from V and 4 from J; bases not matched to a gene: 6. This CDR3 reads CASSSSTGTTEAFF. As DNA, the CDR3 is TGTGCCAGCAGTTCCTCGACAGGGACCACTGAAGCTTTCTTT.

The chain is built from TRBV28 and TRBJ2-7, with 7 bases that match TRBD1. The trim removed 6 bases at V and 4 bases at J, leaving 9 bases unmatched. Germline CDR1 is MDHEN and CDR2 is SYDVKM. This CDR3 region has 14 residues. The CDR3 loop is CASRPFTGQYEQYF. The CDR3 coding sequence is TGTGCCAGCAGACCCTTTACGGGACAGTACGAGCAGTACTTC.

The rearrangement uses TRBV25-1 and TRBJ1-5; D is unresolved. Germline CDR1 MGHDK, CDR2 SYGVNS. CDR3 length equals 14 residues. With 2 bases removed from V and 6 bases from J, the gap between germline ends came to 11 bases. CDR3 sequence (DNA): TGTGCCAGCAGTGAAATACGGGAGGTTCAGCCCCAGCATTTT. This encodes CASSEIREVQPQHF.

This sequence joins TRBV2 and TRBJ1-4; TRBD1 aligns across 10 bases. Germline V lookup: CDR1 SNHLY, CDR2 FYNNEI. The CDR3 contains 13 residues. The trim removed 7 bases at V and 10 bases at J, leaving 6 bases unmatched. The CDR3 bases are TGTGCCAGCAACCGGGACAGGGGAGGAAAACTGTTTTTT. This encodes CASNRDRGGKLFF.

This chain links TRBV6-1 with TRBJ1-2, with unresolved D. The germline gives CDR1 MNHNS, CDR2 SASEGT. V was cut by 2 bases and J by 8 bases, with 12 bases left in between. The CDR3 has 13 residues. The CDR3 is CASSEWSVGGYTF. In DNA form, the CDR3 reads TGTGCCAGCAGTGAATGGTCAGTCGGGGGCTACACCTTC.

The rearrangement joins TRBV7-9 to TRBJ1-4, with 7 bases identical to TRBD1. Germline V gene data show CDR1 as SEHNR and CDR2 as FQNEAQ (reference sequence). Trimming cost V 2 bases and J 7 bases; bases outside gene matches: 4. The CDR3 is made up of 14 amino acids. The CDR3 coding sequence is TGTGCCAGCAGCTTAACAGGGGCGGGTGAAAAACTGTTTTTT. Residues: CASSLTGAGEKLFF. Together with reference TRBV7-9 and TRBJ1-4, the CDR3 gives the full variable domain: DTGVSQNPRHKITKRGQNVTFRCDPISEHNRLYWYRQTLGQGPEFLTYFQNEAQLEKSRLLSDRFSAERPKGSFSTLEIQRTEQGDSAMYLCASSLTGAGEKLFFGSGTQLSVL.

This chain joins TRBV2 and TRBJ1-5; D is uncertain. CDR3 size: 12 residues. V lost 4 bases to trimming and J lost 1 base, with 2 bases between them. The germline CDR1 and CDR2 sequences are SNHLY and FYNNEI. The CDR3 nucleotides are TGTGCCAGCAGTGCGAGCAATCAGCCCCAGCATTTT. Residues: CASSASNQPQHF.

The CDR3 nucleotides read TGCAGCGTTCCTGGACAGACAGCAATCATGAACACTGAAGCTTTCTTT. It yields the protein CSVPGQTAIMNTEAFF. This sequence joins TRBV29-1 and TRBJ1-1, with D maybe TRBD1 (6 bases). Per germline, CDR1 SQVTM and CDR2 ANQGSEA. CDR3 size: 16 residues. Trimming cost V 5 bases and J 0 bases, with 19 bases left between them.

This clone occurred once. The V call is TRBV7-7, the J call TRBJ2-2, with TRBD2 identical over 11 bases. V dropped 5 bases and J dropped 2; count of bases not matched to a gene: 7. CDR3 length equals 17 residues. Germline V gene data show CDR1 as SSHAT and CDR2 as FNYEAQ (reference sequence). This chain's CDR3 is CASSRSSGGPNTGELFF. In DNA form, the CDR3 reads TGTGCCAGCAGCCGGTCTAGCGGGGGGCCTAACACCGGGGAGCTGTTTTTT.

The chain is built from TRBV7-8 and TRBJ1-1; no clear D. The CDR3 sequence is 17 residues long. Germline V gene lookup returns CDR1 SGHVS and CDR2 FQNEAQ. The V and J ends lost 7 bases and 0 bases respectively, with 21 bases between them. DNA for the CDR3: TGTGCCAGCACCCATTCAGGCGCCCGATTTATGAACACTGAAGCTTTCTTT. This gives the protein CASTHSGARFMNTEAFF.

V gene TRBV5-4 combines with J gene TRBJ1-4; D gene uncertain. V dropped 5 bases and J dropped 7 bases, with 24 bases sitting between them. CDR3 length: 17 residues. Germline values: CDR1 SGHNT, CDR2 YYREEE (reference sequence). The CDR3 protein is CASSSWTNKLVSEKLFF. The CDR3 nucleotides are TGTGCCAGCAGTTCCTGGACTAATAAACTAGTAAGTGAAAAACTGTTTTTT.